The clone carrying this TCR beta chain was counted at least ten times. This specimen belongs to a study of T cells after yellow fever vaccination. Study-wide context: CD3, CD45RA, CCR7 and CD95 sorting yielded EM, EMRA, CM and Tscm memory subsets. SMART-Seq v4 Ultra Low Input handled preparation of low-cell-number fractions. Findings and caveats of the study: Clones from primary vaccination mostly reappeared after the booster (approximately 95% CD4, around 90% CD8).

J was trimmed by 4 bases and V by 3 bases; bases with no gene match: 3. The CDR3 is made up of 15 amino acids. The V gene's germline CDR1 is LGHNA and CDR2 YSLEER. TCRdb re-derived calls from the 5' RACE reads in MiXCR, one entry per CDR3 protein. The sample lists tens of thousands of distinct CDR3 sequences, roughly 5.9% occurring once. The sample in question was PBMCs, either bulk or a sorted T-cell subset (CD4+, CD8+, memory, or dextramer-sorted; not recorded which), obtained on the day of the yellow fever booster vaccination. The chain is built from TRBV4-3 and TRBJ2-1; 10 nucleotides match TRBD2. The receptor comes from a young man who received the YFV17D yellow fever vaccine. The DNA for the CDR3 is TGCGCCAGCAGCCATACTAGCGGGGATTACAATGAGCAGTTCTTC. Its protein is CASSHTSGDYNEQFF.